This T cell receptor beta chain was obtained from a study of T cells after yellow fever vaccination. Across the study: The fractions with low cell numbers were processed using SMART-Seq v4 Ultra Low Input.

From the 5' RACE reads, TCRdb called clonotypes with MiXCR, one entry per CDR3 protein. The table shows some 320,000 distinct CDR3 sequences, with approximately 4% occurring only once. The CDR3 is made up of 16 amino acids. Per germline, CDR1 SGHNT and CDR2 YYREEE (reference sequence). The V gene end was trimmed by 0 bases and the J gene end by 5 bases; junction bases not matched to a gene: 8. General study points: High-abundance clonotypes from the bulk population could contaminate FACS-sorted repertoires. It was a small share of clonotypes that appeared in both CD4 and CD8 compartments. Reappearance after the booster was seen for most primary-vaccination clones, at about 95% CD4 and 75% to 90% CD8.

On this clonotype: Its antigen is not identified.

The J gene is TRBJ2-3, the V gene TRBV5-4, with 8 nucleotides matching TRBD2. The source is a man aged 18 to 29 who received the YFV17D yellow fever vaccine. The material sequenced was PBMCs, taken 5 days after the yellow fever booster vaccination. The CDR3 DNA reads TGTGCCAGCAGCTTGGTCTCGTCGGGGGGGCGAGATACGCAGTATTTT. The encoded protein is CASSLVSSGGRDTQYF.